The 31 T cell receptor beta chains below all came from one sample that was sequenced in a study of blood T cell dynamics during melanoma immunotherapy. Regarding time point: pre-treatment baseline. Sequencing was performed with immunoSEQ multiplex PCR; in TCRdb, only in-frame clones are kept and a portion is missing. The profile shows 10,000 or so clones, roughly nine tenths of them singletons. Sequencing was performed on blood, taken from a patient treated with checkpoint blockade. These receptor sequences come from a human donor with melanoma.

This chain links TRBV28 with TRBJ2-3, with D maybe TRBD1 (6 bases). This CDR3 region has 16 residues. Germline-derived CDR1 and CDR2 are MDHEN and SYDVKM. Between the trimmed V and J ends, which lost 5 bases and 0 bases, there was a span of 15 bases. The CDR3 coding sequence is TGTGCCAGCAGTCCTCTCAGGGGCTTTAGCACAGATACGCAGTATTTT. Translating gives CASSPLRGFSTDTQYF.

The rearrangement uses TRBV7-2 and TRBJ2-7; the D gene is possibly TRBD1 (7 bases). This CDR3 spans 16 amino acids. From germline, CDR1 is SGHTA and CDR2 FQGNSA. V was shortened by 5 bases and J by 0 bases, with 17 bases between the two germline ends. DNA for the CDR3: TGTGCCAGCAGCCGAACGGGTCAGGGGGGCTCCTACGAGCAGTACTTC. Amino acid sequence: CASSRTGQGGSYEQYF.

This rearrangement joins TRBV18 to TRBJ2-1, with D uncertain. The CDR3 is made up of 15 amino acids. Deletions cut 4 bases from V and 3 bases from J, with 13 bases between. Germline loops: CDR1 KGHSH, CDR2 LQKENI. The CDR3 is CASSQGQNIYNEQFF. In nucleotides, the CDR3 is TGTGCCAGCTCACAAGGGCAAAACATCTACAATGAGCAGTTCTTC.

The chain is built from TRBV14 and TRBJ2-5; D gene unclear. The CDR3 runs 16 residues. V was trimmed by 0 bases and J by 2 bases, leaving 13 bases between them. Germline V gene data show CDR1 as SGHDN and CDR2 as FVKESK. The CDR3 reads CASSQDLTGRQETQYF. The CDR3 nucleotides read TGTGCCAGCAGCCAAGATCTTACGGGCAGACAAGAGACCCAGTACTTC.

V usage is TRBV6-5 and J usage is TRBJ1-1; 9 bases are a match to TRBD1. The germline gives CDR1 MNHEY, CDR2 SVGAGI. Trimming at V came to 6 bases and at J to 0 bases, leaving 2 bases not matched to a gene. There are 14 residues in the CDR3. CDR3 in amino acids: CASRRQGVNTEAFF. As DNA, the CDR3 is TGTGCCAGCAGAAGACAGGGGGTGAACACTGAAGCTTTCTTT.

The rearrangement joins TRBV27 to TRBJ2-3; the match to TRBD2 covers 8 bases. Germline V gene sequence: CDR1 MNHEY, CDR2 SMNVEV (reference sequence). The junction had 13 bases not matched to a gene; V was cut back by 3 bases and J by 5 bases. There are 17 residues in the CDR3. The CDR3 here is CASSLVRQRESLDTQYF. The CDR3 DNA follows: TGTGCCAGCAGTTTGGTCAGACAGCGGGAGAGTCTAGATACGCAGTATTTT.

V usage is TRBV10-3 and J usage is TRBJ2-6; D is possibly TRBD1 (6 bases). The CDR3 runs to 15 residues. With 6 bases removed from V and 0 bases from J, the gap between germline ends came to 9 bases. CDR1 is ENHRY, CDR2 SYGVKD, per germline. The CDR3 loop is CAISGQFSGANVLTF. The CDR3 DNA follows: TGTGCCATCAGCGGACAGTTCTCTGGGGCCAACGTCCTGACTTTC.

The chain is built from TRBV28 and TRBJ2-5, with a tentative D call TRBD1 (6 bases). Matching the DNA end better, TRBJ2-7 makes the J call doubtful. This CDR3 region has 16 residues. Germline CDR1 and CDR2: MDHEN and SYDVKM. CDR3 in DNA: TGTGCCAGCAGTTTGTTCGGGACACTTCTCCCCTACGAGCAGTACTTC. Protein sequence: CASSLFGTLLPYEQYF.

The chain carries TRBV28 and TRBJ2-1; 9 nucleotides align to TRBD2. CDR3 length: 14 residues. The ends lost 9 bases at V and 8 bases at J; junction bases unmatched: 11. Germline lookup yields CDR1 MDHEN and CDR2 SYDVKM. CDR3 amino acids: CASLSGSLTYEQFF. In DNA form, the CDR3 reads TGTGCCAGTCTTAGCGGGAGTCTTACCTATGAGCAGTTCTTC.

This clone was picked up a small number of times. The chain couples TRBV28 to TRBJ2-5; no reliable D call. This CDR3 has 15 residues. Looked up from germline, CDR1 is MDHEN and CDR2 is SYDVKM. V lost 2 bases and J 1 base, leaving 11 bases between the germline ends. The CDR3 region has the DNA TGTGCCAGCAGTTTAAGGTTCCGACTCCAAGAGACCCAGTACTTC. Amino acids: CASSLRFRLQETQYF.

The chain links TRBV9 to TRBJ2-1; D remains unclear. V was trimmed by 0 bases and J by 5 bases, leaving 12 bases between them. The CDR3 spans 15 residues. In germline, CDR1 is SGDLS, CDR2 YYNGEE. CDR3 residues: CASSVAIAANNEQFF. CDR3 sequence (DNA): TGTGCCAGCAGCGTAGCTATCGCAGCAAACAATGAGCAGTTCTTC.

The V gene is TRBV5-4, the J gene TRBJ2-5; D is perhaps TRBD2 (6 bases). This CDR3 is 14 amino acids long. Trimming left V 0 bases short and J 3 bases short, with 9 bases between. Germline-derived CDR1 and CDR2 are SGHNT and YYREEE (reference sequence). The CDR3 sequence is CASSLAWGEETQYF. The CDR3 nucleotides read TGTGCCAGCAGCTTGGCGTGGGGGGAAGAGACCCAGTACTTC.

The J gene is TRBJ1-2, the V gene TRBV27; 9 bases match TRBD1. Trimming removed 0 bases from V and 4 bases from J; junction bases left unmatched: 9. This CDR3 contains 17 residues. Germline CDR1 is MNHEY and CDR2 is SMNVEV (reference sequence). In nucleotides, the CDR3 is TGTGCCAGCAGTTTATCCTGGGACAGGGTCCCCTCCTATGGCTACACCTTC. This gives the protein CASSLSWDRVPSYGYTF.

J is TRBJ2-7 and V is TRBV30, with a possible D match to TRBD1 (6 bases). The CDR3 extends over 14 amino acids. Trimming cost V 5 bases and J 6 bases, with 20 bases left between them. Germline CDR1 GTSNPN, CDR2 SVGIG (reference sequence). Here the CDR3 DNA reads TGTGCCTGGGGGATCCGGGACACAGGCGGCGAGCAGTACTTC. It codes for CAWGIRDTGGEQYF.

This chain links TRBV5-1 with TRBJ2-7, with D possibly being TRBD1 or TRBD2 (6 bases each). This CDR3 region has 15 residues. In germline, CDR1 is SGHRS, CDR2 YFSETQ. V was cut by 4 bases and J by 3 bases, with 17 bases left in between. The CDR3 is CASSPASGAYYEQYF. CDR3 nucleotide sequence: TGCGCCAGCAGCCCGGCGTCGGGGGCCTACTACGAGCAGTACTTC.

This chain uses TRBV5-6 with TRBJ2-2; a possible D gene is TRBD2 (5 bases). The germline gives CDR1 SGHDT, CDR2 YYEEEE. Trimming cost V 0 bases and J 6 bases, with 15 bases left between them. The CDR3 spans 16 residues. CDR3 protein: CASSLASSVGPGELFF. CDR3 nucleotide sequence: TGTGCCAGCAGCTTGGCCAGTAGCGTAGGCCCCGGGGAGCTGTTTTTT.

The sample holds one count of this clone. The V and J genes are TRBV5-1 and TRBJ2-5, with D perhaps being TRBD1 or TRBD2 (5 bases each). Trimming pared 0 bases from V and 4 bases from J, leaving 13 bases between. The CDR3 extends over 15 amino acids. Germline V lookup: CDR1 SGHRS, CDR2 YFSETQ. CDR3 DNA: TGCGCCAGCAGCTTGGCACCGGGACCCGGAGAGACCCAGTACTTC. This codes for CASSLAPGPGETQYF.

The rearrangement uses TRBV19 and TRBJ2-5; 10 bases match TRBD2. Germline CDR1 is LNHDA and CDR2 is SQIVND (reference sequence). Trimming took 3 bases from V and 5 from J; bases not matched to a gene: 3. CDR3 length: 14 residues. The CDR3 protein is CASSILAGVETQYF. CDR3 nucleotide sequence: TGTGCCAGTAGTATTCTAGCGGGAGTGGAGACCCAGTACTTC.

This chain links TRBV19 with TRBJ1-1, with D possibly matching TRBD1 (5 bases). The germline V gene encodes CDR1 LNHDA and CDR2 SQIVND (reference sequence). Deletions cut 1 base from V and 6 bases from J, with 9 bases between. This CDR3 spans 13 amino acids. The CDR3 sequence: CASSIVGGAEAFF. CDR3 nucleotides: TGTGCCAGTAGTATAGTGGGGGGGGCTGAAGCTTTCTTT.

The rearrangement uses TRBV14 and TRBJ1-3, with D unclear. CDR3 length equals 17 residues. Germline CDR1 SGHDN, CDR2 FVKESK. V was trimmed by 0 bases and J by 0 bases, leaving 12 bases between them. The CDR3 DNA sequence: TGTGCCAGCAGCCAAGAATGGATAGGGTACTCTGGAAACACCATATATTTT. Translating it yields CASSQEWIGYSGNTIYF.

V usage is TRBV21-1 and J usage is TRBJ1-5. TRBV21-1 is recorded as a pseudogene. The CDR3 sequence is 18 residues long. The CDR3 loop is CASSKGKVWGARRQPQHF. The CDR3 coding sequence is TGTGCCAGCAGCAAAGGAAAAGTGTGGGGGGCTAGACGTCAGCCCCAGCATTTT.

The chain couples TRBV5-1 to TRBJ2-2, with 7 bases identical to TRBD1. Germline V CDR1 and CDR2: SGHRS, YFSETQ. V dropped 2 bases and J dropped 3; count of bases not matched to a gene: 4. There are 15 residues in the CDR3. The CDR3 nucleotides are TGCGCCAGCAGCTTAGGGGGCGCGGACACCGGGGAGCTGTTTTTT. The encoded protein is CASSLGGADTGELFF.

The rearrangement uses TRBV29-1 and TRBJ1-1; 11 bases are shared with TRBD1. The trim removed 8 bases at V and 3 bases at J, leaving 8 bases unmatched. Germline-derived CDR1 and CDR2 are SQVTM and ANQGSEA. The CDR3 extends over 14 amino acids. The CDR3 reads CSIQTGQGDTEAFF. The CDR3 region has the DNA TGCAGCATTCAAACGGGACAGGGGGACACTGAAGCTTTCTTT.

The chain recombines TRBV5-6 with TRBJ1-3; D is perhaps TRBD1 (6 bases). This CDR3 comprises 17 residues. Per germline, CDR1 SGHDT and CDR2 YYEEEE. The germline V and J ends were trimmed by 0 bases and 3 bases, with 16 bases remaining between them. The CDR3 spells CASSLAWAGALGNTIYF. As DNA, the CDR3 is TGTGCCAGCAGCTTGGCGTGGGCAGGGGCTCTTGGAAACACCATATATTTT.

This sequence joins TRBV19 and TRBJ1-5, with D possibly TRBD1 on 5 matching bases. V was trimmed by 3 bases and J by 7 bases, leaving 13 bases between them. CDR3 size: 14 residues. Germline CDR1 and CDR2: LNHDA and SQIVND (reference sequence). CDR3 sequence: CASSMGPGEQPQHF. In DNA form, the CDR3 reads TGTGCCAGTAGTATGGGACCGGGAGAGCAGCCCCAGCATTTT.

V gene TRBV5-1 combines with J gene TRBJ1-3; D gene ambiguous. Trimming left V 1 base short and J 5 bases short, with 10 bases between. The CDR3 consists of 14 residues. Per germline, CDR1 SGHRS and CDR2 YFSETQ. CDR3 amino acids: CASSLNGGRNTIYF. CDR3 coding DNA: TGCGCCAGCAGCTTGAATGGAGGGAGAAACACCATATATTTT.

The chain uses TRBV6-6 and TRBJ1-2; D is perhaps TRBD1 (6 bases). The germline V and J ends were trimmed by 1 base and 4 bases, with 16 bases remaining between them. Germline CDR1 and CDR2: MNHNY and SVGAGI (reference sequence). The CDR3 runs 16 residues. The CDR3 nucleotides are TGTGCCAGCAGTTACTTGGTGGCAGGGGTTATCTATGGCTACACCTTC. This codes for CASSYLVAGVIYGYTF.

The rearrangement uses TRBV28 and TRBJ2-1; no definite D call. Germline assignment: CDR1 MDHEN and CDR2 SYDVKM. Trimming cost V 6 bases and J 12 bases, with 18 bases left between them. The CDR3 contains 13 residues. The CDR3 DNA reads TGTGCCAGCAGCCAGGACCTTCGTATTGGGCAGTTCTTC. Its protein is CASSQDLRIGQFF. Full variable domain (outside the CDR3, taken from reference TRBV28 and TRBJ2-1): DVKVTQSSRYLVKRTGEKVFLECVQDMDHENMFWYRQDPGLGLRLIYFSYDVKMKEKGDIPEGYSVSREKKERFSLILESASTNQTSMYLCASSQDLRIGQFFGPGTRLTVL.

This rearrangement joins TRBV19 to TRBJ2-3; D is undetermined. Trimming pared 6 bases from V and 6 bases from J, leaving 13 bases between. CDR1 is LNHDA, CDR2 SQIVND, per germline (reference sequence). This CDR3 region has 13 residues. The CDR3 here is CASRPLHKDTQYF. In DNA, the CDR3 is TGTGCCAGTAGGCCCCTCCACAAGGATACGCAGTATTTT.

This clone was seen a few times. The chain employs TRBV5-6 and TRBJ1-1; D is possibly TRBD1 (6 bases). Germline CDR1 reads SGHDT; CDR2 reads YYEEEE. The germline V and J ends were trimmed by 2 bases and 1 base, with 9 bases remaining between them. The CDR3 covers 14 residues. The CDR3 sequence is CASSLSGANTEAFF. DNA for the CDR3: TGTGCCAGCAGCTTATCAGGGGCGAACACTGAAGCTTTCTTT.

The rearrangement uses TRBV6-6 and TRBJ2-6, with 7 nucleotides matching TRBD1. The CDR3 totals 15 residues. V was pared by 6 bases and J by 0 bases, with 2 bases of the junction left unmatched. Germline CDR1 reads MNHNY; CDR2 reads SVGAGI (reference sequence). This chain's CDR3 is CASSNRGSGANVLTF. The CDR3 bases are TGTGCCAGCAGCAACAGGGGCTCTGGGGCCAACGTCCTGACTTTC.